Below, one TCR beta chain is given with its context. What it binds is not known. These data belong to a study of blood T cells in healthy people across ages. Overall study results and limits: Naive T cell percentage by flow cytometry tracked strongly with beta diversity. Diversity was higher, and naive CD4+ cells more numerous, in long-lived donors than in aged donors. Across the age range, TCR beta diversity per million T cells fell in a roughly linear way. It was held that the diversity estimates obtained from one million T cells were underestimates.

Together with a sample-barcoded 5' primer, a J-beta primer mix was included in a second PCR lasting about 6 to 12 cycles. TCRdb fed the 5' RACE reads into MiXCR, producing one record per CDR3 protein. The sample has about 1.5 million distinct CDR3 sequences, approximately 43% seen once. This CDR3 has 13 amino acids. V gave up 1 base and J gave up 7 bases, with 8 bases separating them. CDR1 and CDR2 (germline): SGHVS, FNYEAQ. The sample comprised blood. This clonotype was obtained from a woman aged 18 to 35 in good health. The V call is TRBV7-6, the J call TRBJ2-1; no firm D call. CDR3 loop: CASSLDQSNEQFF. The CDR3 coding sequence is TGTGCCAGCAGCTTAGATCAATCGAATGAGCAGTTCTTC.